This T cell receptor beta chain comes out of a study of blood T cells in healthy people across ages. About the research overall: Template-switching capture recovered about one barcoded beta molecule per two T cells.

The second PCR ran 7 to 11 cycles with a sample-barcoded 5' primer and J-beta primers. TCRdb ran MiXCR on the 5' RACE reads and lists one entry per CDR3 protein. The sample carries roughly 700,000 distinct CDR3 sequences, around 25% recorded once. The CDR3 is 12 residues long. Per the germline V gene, CDR1 is SQVTM and CDR2 is ANQGSEA. Trimming cost V 7 bases and J 8 bases, with 15 bases left between them. These data were likewise used in another study, on T cells of mothers and their children.

The clonotype was recovered from a boy between 10 and 17 years old in good health. The V gene is TRBV29-1, the J gene TRBJ2-1; no clear D gene. Material: blood. The DNA for the CDR3 is TGCAGCGAAGCACCTAATGGGGATGAGCAGTTCTTC. Residues: CSEAPNGDEQFF.